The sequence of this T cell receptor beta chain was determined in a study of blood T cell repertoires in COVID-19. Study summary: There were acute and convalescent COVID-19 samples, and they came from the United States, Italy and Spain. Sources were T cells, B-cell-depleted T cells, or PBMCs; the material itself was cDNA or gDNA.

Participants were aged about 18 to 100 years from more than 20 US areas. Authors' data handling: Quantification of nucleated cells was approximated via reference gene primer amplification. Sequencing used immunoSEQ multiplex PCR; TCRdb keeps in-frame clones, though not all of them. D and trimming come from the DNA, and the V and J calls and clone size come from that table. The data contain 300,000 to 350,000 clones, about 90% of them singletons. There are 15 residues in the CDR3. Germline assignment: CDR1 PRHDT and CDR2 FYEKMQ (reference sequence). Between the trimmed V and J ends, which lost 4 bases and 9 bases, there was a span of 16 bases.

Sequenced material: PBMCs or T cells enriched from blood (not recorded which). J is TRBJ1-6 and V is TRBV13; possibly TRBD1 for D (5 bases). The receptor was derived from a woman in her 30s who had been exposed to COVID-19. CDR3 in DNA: TGTGCCAGCAGCTCAGGACCCAGGGATGGTTCACCCCTCCACTTT. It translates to CASSSGPRDGSPLHF.